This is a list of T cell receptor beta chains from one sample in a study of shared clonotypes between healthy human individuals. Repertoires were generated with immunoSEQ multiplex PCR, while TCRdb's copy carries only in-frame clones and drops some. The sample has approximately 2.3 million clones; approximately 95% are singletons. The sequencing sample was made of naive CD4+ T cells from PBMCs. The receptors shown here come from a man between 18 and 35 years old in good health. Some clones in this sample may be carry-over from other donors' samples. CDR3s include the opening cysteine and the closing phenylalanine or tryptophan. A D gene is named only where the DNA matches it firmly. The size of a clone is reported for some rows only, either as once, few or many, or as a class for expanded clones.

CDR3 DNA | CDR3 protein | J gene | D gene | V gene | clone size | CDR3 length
TGTGCCAGTAACCAGGGCCCGTCTAGCACAGATACGCAGTATTTT | CASNQGPSSTDTQYF | TRBJ2-3 | - | TRBV19 | - | 15
TGTGCTAGTGGTTTGGGGACTAGCGGGTCTAGCTCCTACAATGAGCAGTTCTTC | CASGLGTSGSSSYNEQFF | TRBJ2-1 | TRBD2 | TRBV12-5 | - | 18
TGCGCCAGCAGCCCGGATGGGTGGGGCTACACCTTC | CASSPDGWGYTF | TRBJ1-2 | - | TRBV5-1 | - | 12
TGTGCCGCGACAGGGGGTTCTGAGCCCCAGCATTTT | CAATGGSEPQHF | TRBJ1-5 | TRBD1 | TRBV6-1 | - | 12
TGTGCCAGCAGCTTTGAGTGGGATCCCTACGAGCAGTACTTC | CASSFEWDPYEQYF | TRBJ2-7 | - | TRBV5-6 | - | 14
TGTGCCAGCAGTGCCGGCAGGGGGCTTGAGTACGAGCAGTACTTC | CASSAGRGLEYEQYF | TRBJ2-7 | TRBD1 | TRBV28 | once | 15
TGTGCCAGCAGTGAAGTGGGGGGGGCGGCTTTCTTT | CASSEVGGAAFF | TRBJ1-1 | - | TRBV2 | - | 12
TGTGCCAGCAGTGGGGACAGGGGGAACACCATATATTTT | CASSGDRGNTIYF | TRBJ1-3 | TRBD1 | TRBV2 | - | 13
TGTGCCAGCAGCGTAGATACAGGCGACAATCAGCCCCAGCATTTT | CASSVDTGDNQPQHF | TRBJ1-5 | - | TRBV9 | - | 15
TGTGCCAGCAGACAAGACACAGGGGGCACTGAAGCTTTCTTT | CASRQDTGGTEAFF | TRBJ1-1 | TRBD1 | TRBV2 | few | 14
TGTGCAAGTCGCTTAGAGACCTGGTGGAACTATGGCTACACCTTC | CASRLETWWNYGYTF | TRBJ1-2 | - | TRBV12-2 | once | 15
TGTGCCAGCAGGACGAAACAGGGGCAGACTGGTCAGCCCCAGCATTTT | CASRTKQGQTGQPQHF | TRBJ1-5 | TRBD1 | TRBV28 | - | 16
TGTGCCAGCAGAACTGGGACAGTCCAAGAGACCCAGTACTTC | CASRTGTVQETQYF | TRBJ2-5 | TRBD1 | TRBV6-1 | - | 14
TGTGCCAGCAGCTTCACGACTAGCGGGAGCTCCTACAATGAGCAGTTCTTC | CASSFTTSGSSYNEQFF | TRBJ2-1 | TRBD2 | TRBV7-9 | few | 17
TGTGCCAGCAGTTCAAACCTGCCGGACAGGGTGAATCAGCCCCAGCATTTT | CASSSNLPDRVNQPQHF | TRBJ1-5 | TRBD1 | TRBV28 | - | 17
TGCGCCAGCAGCCAAGATACAGGGTGGAGGGAGCAGTACTTC | CASSQDTGWREQYF | TRBJ2-5 | - | TRBV4-1 | - | 14
TGTGCCAGTAGCCATTATGGCTACACCTTC | CASSHYGYTF | TRBJ1-2 | - | TRBV19 | - | 10
TGTGCCAGCAGCGTAACAGGGGACGCAATGAACACTGAAGCTTTCTTT | CASSVTGDAMNTEAFF | TRBJ1-1 | TRBD1 | TRBV9 | - | 16
TGCAGCGTCTCCGGGACAGTTACCTATGGCTACACCTTC | CSVSGTVTYGYTF | TRBJ1-2 | TRBD1 | TRBV29-1 | once | 13
TGTGCCAGCAGTGCCCGGGACAGGGACGGCTACACCTTC | CASSARDRDGYTF | TRBJ1-2 | TRBD1 | TRBV27 | - | 13
TGCGCCAGCAGCCGGACAGGACTAGCGGGAGGGGACTACAATGAGCAGTTCTTC | CASSRTGLAGGDYNEQFF | TRBJ2-1 | TRBD2 | TRBV5-1 | - | 18
TGTGCCAGCTCACCGGGGACAGGGTTTGGAAACACCATATATTTT | CASSPGTGFGNTIYF | TRBJ1-3 | TRBD1 | TRBV18 | - | 15
TGTGCCAGTAGTATGGGAGGTGTTCAAGCAGATACGCAGTATTTT | CASSMGGVQADTQYF | TRBJ2-3 | - | TRBV19 | - | 15
TGTGCCATCAGTGAGTCGCAAAGAGGGCACTCTAACTATGGCTACACCTTC | CAISESQRGHSNYGYTF | TRBJ1-2 | - | TRBV6-1 | once | 17
TGTGCCAGCAGCTTAATCTCTAGATACGAGACCCAGTACTTC | CASSLISRYETQYF | TRBJ2-5 | - | TRBV7-9 | - | 14
TGTGCCAGCAGTGAAGTTGGGGGGAAGAAGTTCTTC | CASSEVGGKKFF | TRBJ2-1 | - | TRBV2 | - | 12
TGTGCCAGCAGTAAAACGGGAATTAGCAATCAGCCCCAGCATTTT | CASSKTGISNQPQHF | TRBJ1-5 | - | TRBV28 | - | 15
TGTGCCAGCAGTGAACCGGGACAGGGGGCTTACAATGAGCAGTTCTTC | CASSEPGQGAYNEQFF | TRBJ2-1 | TRBD1 | TRBV9 | - | 16